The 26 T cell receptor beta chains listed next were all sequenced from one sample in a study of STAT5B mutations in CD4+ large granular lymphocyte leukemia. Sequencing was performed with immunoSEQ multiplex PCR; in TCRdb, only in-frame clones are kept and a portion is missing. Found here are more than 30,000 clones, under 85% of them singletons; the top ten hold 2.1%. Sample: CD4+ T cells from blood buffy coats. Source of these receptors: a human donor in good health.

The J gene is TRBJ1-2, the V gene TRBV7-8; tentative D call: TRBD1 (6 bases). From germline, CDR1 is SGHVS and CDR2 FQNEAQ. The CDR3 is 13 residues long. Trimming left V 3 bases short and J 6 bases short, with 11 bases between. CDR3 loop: CASSFQGRDGYTF. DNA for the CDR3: TGTGCCAGCAGCTTTCAGGGGCGGGATGGCTACACCTTC. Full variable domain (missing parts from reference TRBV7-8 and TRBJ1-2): GAGVSQSPRYKVAKRGQDVALRCDPISGHVSLFWYQQALGQGPEFLTYFQNEAQLDKSGLPSDRFFAERPEGSVSTLKIQRTQQEDSAVYLCASSFQGRDGYTFGSGTRLTVV.

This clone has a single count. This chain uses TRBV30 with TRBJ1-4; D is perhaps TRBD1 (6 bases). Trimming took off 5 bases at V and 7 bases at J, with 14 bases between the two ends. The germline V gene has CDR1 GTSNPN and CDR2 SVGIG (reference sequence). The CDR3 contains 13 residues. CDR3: CAWAQGNGEKLFF. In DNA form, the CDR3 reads TGTGCCTGGGCACAGGGAAATGGTGAAAAACTGTTTTTT. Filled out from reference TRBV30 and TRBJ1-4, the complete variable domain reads SQTIHQWPATLVQPVGSPLSLECTVEGTSNPNLYWYRQAAGRGLQLLFYSVGIGQISSEVPQNLSASRPQDRQFILSSKKLLLSDSGFYLCAWAQGNGEKLFFGSGTQLSVL.

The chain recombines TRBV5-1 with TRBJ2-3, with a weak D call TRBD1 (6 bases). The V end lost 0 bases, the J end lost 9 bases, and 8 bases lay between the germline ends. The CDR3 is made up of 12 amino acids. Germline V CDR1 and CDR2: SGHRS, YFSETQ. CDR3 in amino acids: CASSLDQGTQYF. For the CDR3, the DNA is TGCGCCAGCAGCTTGGATCAGGGGACGCAGTATTTT.

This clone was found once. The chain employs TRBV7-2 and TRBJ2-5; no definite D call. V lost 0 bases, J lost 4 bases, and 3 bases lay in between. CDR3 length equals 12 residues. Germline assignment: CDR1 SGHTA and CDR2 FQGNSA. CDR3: CASSLAGETQYF. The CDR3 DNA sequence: TGTGCCAGCAGCTTAGCGGGAGAGACCCAGTACTTC.

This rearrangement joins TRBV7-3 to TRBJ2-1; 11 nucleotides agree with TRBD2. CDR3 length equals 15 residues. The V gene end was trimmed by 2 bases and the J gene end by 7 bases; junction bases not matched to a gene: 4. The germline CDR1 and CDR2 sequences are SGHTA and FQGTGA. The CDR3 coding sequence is TGTGCCAGCAGCTTAGTTCTAGCGGGGGGAAATGAGCAGTTCTTC. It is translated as CASSLVLAGGNEQFF.

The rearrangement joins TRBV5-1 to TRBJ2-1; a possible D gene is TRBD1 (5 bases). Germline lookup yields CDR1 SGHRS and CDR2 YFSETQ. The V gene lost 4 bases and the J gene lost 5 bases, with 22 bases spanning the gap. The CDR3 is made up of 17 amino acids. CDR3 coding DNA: TGCGCCAGCAGCAAAGGCGGAACAGGCGTGGGTCACAATGAGCAGTTCTTC. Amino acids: CASSKGGTGVGHNEQFF.

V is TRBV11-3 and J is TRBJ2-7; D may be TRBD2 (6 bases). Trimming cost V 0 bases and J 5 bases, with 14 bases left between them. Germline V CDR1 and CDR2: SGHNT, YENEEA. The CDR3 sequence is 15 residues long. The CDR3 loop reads CASSLDLTGADEQYF. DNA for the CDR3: TGTGCCAGCAGCTTAGATTTAACGGGAGCAGACGAGCAGTACTTC.

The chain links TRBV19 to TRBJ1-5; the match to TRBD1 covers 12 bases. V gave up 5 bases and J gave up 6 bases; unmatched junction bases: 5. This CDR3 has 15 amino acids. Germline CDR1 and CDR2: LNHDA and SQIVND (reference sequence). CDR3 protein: CASSVGTGGGQPQHF. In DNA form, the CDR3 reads TGTGCCAGTAGTGTCGGGACAGGGGGCGGTCAGCCCCAGCATTTT.

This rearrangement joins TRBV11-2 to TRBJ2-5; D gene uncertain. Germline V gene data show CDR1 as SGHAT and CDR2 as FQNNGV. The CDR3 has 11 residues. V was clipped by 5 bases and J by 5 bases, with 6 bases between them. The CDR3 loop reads CASSHLETQYF. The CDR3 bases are TGTGCCAGCAGCCATCTTGAGACCCAGTACTTC.

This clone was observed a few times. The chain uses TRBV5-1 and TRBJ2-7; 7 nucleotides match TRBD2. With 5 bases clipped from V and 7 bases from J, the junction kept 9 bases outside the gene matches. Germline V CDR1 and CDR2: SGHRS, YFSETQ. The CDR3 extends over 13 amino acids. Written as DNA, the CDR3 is TGCGCCAGCAGTCCTAGCGTTAGCGGGGAGCAGTACTTC. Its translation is CASSPSVSGEQYF.

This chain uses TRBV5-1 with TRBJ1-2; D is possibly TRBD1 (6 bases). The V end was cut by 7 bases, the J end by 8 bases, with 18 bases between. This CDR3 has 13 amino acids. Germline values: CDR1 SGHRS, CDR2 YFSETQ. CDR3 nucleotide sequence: TGCGCCAGCTCCTCGACCCCAGGGGAAGGCTACACCTTC. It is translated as CASSSTPGEGYTF.

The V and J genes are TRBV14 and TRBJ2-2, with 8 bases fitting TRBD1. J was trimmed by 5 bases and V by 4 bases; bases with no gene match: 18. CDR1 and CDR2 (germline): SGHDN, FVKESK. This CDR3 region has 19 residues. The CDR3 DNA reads TGTGCCAGCAGCCCCGACAGGGGCCGAGCGGGTCTGGGAACCGGGGAGCTGTTTTTT. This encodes CASSPDRGRAGLGTGELFF.

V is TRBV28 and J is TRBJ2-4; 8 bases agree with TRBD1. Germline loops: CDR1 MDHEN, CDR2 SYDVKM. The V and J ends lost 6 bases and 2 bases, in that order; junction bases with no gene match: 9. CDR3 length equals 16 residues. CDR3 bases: TGTGCCAGCAGCCGGACAGGGATTGGCTCCAAAAACATTCAGTACTTC. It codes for CASSRTGIGSKNIQYF.

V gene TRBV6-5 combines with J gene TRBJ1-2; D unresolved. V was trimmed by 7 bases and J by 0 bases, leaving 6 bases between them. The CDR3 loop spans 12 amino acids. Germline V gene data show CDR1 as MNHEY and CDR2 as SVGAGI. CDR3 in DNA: TGTGCCAGCAATGACCCTAACTATGGCTACACCTTC. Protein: CASNDPNYGYTF.

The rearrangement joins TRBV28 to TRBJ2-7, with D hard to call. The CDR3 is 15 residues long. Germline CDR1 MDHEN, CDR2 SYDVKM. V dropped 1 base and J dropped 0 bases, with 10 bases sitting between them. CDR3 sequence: CASSLLGMSSYEQYF. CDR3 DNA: TGTGCCAGCAGTTTATTGGGAATGAGCTCCTACGAGCAGTACTTC.

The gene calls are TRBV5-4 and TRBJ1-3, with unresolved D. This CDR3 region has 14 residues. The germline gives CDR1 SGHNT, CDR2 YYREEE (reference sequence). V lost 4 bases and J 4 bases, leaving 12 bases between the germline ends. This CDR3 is CASSLDPSGNTIYF. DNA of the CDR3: TGTGCCAGCAGCCTAGACCCATCCGGAAACACCATATATTTT.

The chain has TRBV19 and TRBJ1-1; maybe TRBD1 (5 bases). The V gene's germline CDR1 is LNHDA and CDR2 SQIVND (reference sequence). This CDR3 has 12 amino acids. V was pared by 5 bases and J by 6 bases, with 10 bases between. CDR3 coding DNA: TGTGCCAGTAGTTGGAGGGGCGCTGAAGCTTTCTTT. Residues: CASSWRGAEAFF.

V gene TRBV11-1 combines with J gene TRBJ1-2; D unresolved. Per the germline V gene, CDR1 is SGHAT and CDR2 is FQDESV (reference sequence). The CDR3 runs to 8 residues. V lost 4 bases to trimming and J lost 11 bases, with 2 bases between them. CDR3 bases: TGTGCCAGCAGCTGGTACACCTTC. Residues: CASSWYTF.

In DNA, the CDR3 is TGCACCAGCAGCCAAGATCCCGGGACTAGCGGGAGTCGGGAGCAGTACTTC. Translation: CTSSQDPGTSGSREQYF. V is TRBV1 and J is TRBJ2-7; the table gives TRBD2 as D, unverified against the DNA. TRBV1 is listed as a pseudogene. CDR3 length: 17 amino acids.

CDR3 in amino acids: CATSRALETQYF. The CDR3 coding sequence is TGTGCCACCAGCAGAGCTTTGGAGACCCAGTACTTC. This sequence joins TRBV15 and TRBJ2-5; D unclear. V shed 1 base and J shed 5 bases, with 5 bases lying between them. From germline, CDR1 is LNHNV and CDR2 YYDKDF (reference sequence). This CDR3 has 12 residues.

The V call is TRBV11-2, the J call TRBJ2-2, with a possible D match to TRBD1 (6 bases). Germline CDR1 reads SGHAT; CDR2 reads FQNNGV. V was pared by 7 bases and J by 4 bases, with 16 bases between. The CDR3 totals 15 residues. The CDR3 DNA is TGTGCCAGCACCAAACAGGGCCGGGGCACCGGGGAGCTGTTTTTT. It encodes CASTKQGRGTGELFF.

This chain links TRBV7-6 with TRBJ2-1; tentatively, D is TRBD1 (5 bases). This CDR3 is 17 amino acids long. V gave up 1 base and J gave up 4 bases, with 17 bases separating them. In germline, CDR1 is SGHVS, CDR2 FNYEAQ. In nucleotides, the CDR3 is TGTGCCAGCAGCTTAGGCCGGACGGCGAAGGGGTACAATGAGCAGTTCTTC. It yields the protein CASSLGRTAKGYNEQFF. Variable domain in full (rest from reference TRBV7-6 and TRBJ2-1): GAGVSQSPRYKVTKRGQDVALRCDPISGHVSLYWYRQALGQGPEFLTYFNYEAQQDKSGLPNDRFSAERPEGSISTLTIQRTEQRDSAMYRCASSLGRTAKGYNEQFFGPGTRLTVL.

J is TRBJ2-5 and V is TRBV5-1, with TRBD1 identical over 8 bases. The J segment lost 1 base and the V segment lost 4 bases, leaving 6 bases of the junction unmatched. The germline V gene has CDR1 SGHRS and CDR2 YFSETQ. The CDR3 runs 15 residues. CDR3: CASSIYRGSQETQYF. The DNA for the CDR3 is TGCGCCAGCAGCATCTACAGGGGGAGCCAAGAGACCCAGTACTTC.

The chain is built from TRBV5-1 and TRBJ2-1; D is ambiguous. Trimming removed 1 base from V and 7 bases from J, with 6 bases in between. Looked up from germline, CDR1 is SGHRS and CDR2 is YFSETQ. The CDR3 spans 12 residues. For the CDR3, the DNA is TGCGCCAGCAGCTTGTTAGGGAATGAGCAGTTCTTC. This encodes CASSLLGNEQFF.

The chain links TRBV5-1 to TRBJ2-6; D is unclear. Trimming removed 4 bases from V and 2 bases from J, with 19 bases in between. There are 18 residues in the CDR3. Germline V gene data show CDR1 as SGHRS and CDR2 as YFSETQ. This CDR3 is CASSQGLVPAPGANVLTF. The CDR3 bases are TGCGCCAGCAGCCAAGGTCTGGTTCCCGCCCCTGGGGCCAACGTCCTGACTTTC.

The CDR3 reads CASSQKSRRKVGSYNEQFF. The CDR3 nucleotides read TGCGCCAGCAGCCAAAAGAGTCGACGGAAAGTGGGCTCCTACAATGAGCAGTTCTTC. This chain uses TRBV4-1 with TRBJ2-1, with unresolved D. CDR3 size: 19 residues. The V gene lost 2 bases and the J gene lost 0 bases, with 20 bases spanning the gap. Germline CDR1 and CDR2: MGHRA and YSYEKL.